The text below deals with one TCR beta chain. No antigen is known for it. Reverse transcription of roughly 0.5 to 1 ug RNA was performed with random hexamers. Multiplex immunoSEQ PCR targeted 54 Vbeta and 13 Jbeta TCR beta segments. TCRdb re-called the immunoSEQ multiplex PCR reads with MiXCR, one entry per CDR3 protein. The table has about 150,000 distinct CDR3 sequences, about 94% seen once; the top ten hold more than 0.075%. Each Susac syndrome patient had definite or probable disease by recently defined criteria. The data derive from a study of CD8 T cells in Susac syndrome. Study-level findings and limits: In its TCR sequencing and HLA analysis, the study acknowledged that the number of individuals was relatively small. In Susac syndrome, the CD4+ T cell repertoires did not show clonal expansion.

The receptor comes from a human donor with Susac syndrome. Sequencing input: CD4+ T cells from PBMCs.

The CDR3 sequence: CASTRTGDQPQHF. As DNA, the CDR3 is TGTGCCAGCACAAGGACAGGGGATCAGCCCCAGCATTTT. The V gene is TRBV12-3 or TRBV12-4, the J gene TRBJ1-5; 9 bases align to TRBD1. The CDR3 is 13 residues long. After removal of 7 bases from V and 5 bases from J, the junction contained 3 bases not matched to a gene.